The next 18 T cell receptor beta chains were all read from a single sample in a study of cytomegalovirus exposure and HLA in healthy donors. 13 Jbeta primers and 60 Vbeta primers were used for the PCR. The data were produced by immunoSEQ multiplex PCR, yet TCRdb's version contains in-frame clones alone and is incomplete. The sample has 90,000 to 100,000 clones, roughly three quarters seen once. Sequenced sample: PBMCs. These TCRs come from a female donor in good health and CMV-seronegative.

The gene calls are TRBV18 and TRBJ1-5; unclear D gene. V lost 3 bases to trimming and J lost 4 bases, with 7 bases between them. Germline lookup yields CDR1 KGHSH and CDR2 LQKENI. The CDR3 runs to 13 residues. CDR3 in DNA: TGTGCCAGCTCACCGTCTAGAAATCAGCCCCAGCATTTT. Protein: CASSPSRNQPQHF. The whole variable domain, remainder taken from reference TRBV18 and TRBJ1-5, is NAGVMQNPRHLVRRRGQEARLRCSPMKGHSHVYWYRQLPEEGLKFMVYLQKENIIDESGMPKERFSAEFPKEGPSILRIQQVVRGDSAAYFCASSPSRNQPQHFGDGTRLSIL.

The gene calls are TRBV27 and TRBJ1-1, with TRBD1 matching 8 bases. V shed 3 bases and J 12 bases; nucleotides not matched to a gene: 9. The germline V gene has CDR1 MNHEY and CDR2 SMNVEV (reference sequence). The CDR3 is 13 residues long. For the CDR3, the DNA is TGTGCCAGCAGTTTTCTAGGACAGGGAGGTACTTTCTTT. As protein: CASSFLGQGGTFF.

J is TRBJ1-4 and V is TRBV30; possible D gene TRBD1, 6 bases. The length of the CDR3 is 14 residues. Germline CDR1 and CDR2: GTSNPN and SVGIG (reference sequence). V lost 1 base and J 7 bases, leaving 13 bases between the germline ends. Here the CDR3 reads CAWSGGGLGEKLFF. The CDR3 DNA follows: TGTGCCTGGAGTGGGGGGGGGCTGGGTGAAAAACTGTTTTTT.

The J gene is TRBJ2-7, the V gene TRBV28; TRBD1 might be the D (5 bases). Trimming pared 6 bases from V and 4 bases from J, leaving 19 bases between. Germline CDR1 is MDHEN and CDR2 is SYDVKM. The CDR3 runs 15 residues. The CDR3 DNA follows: TGTGCCAGCAGCCCCATCCAGGGTAGCTCATACGAGCAGTACTTC. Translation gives CASSPIQGSSYEQYF.

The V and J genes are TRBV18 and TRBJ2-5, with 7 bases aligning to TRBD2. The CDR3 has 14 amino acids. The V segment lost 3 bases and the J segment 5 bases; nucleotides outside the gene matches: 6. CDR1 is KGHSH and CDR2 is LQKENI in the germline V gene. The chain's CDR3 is CASSPSDGRETQYF. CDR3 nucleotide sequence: TGTGCCAGCTCACCCTCGGACGGGAGGGAGACCCAGTACTTC. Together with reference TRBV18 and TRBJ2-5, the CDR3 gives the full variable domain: NAGVMQNPRHLVRRRGQEARLRCSPMKGHSHVYWYRQLPEEGLKFMVYLQKENIIDESGMPKERFSAEFPKEGPSILRIQQVVRGDSAAYFCASSPSDGRETQYFGPGTRLLVL.

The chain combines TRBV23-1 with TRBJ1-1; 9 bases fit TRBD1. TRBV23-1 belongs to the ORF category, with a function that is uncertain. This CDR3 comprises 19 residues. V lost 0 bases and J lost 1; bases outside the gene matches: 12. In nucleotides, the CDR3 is TGCGCCAGCAGTCAATCTATGGCAAAAAGGGACAGGGAGAACACTGAAGCTTTCTTT. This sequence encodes CASSQSMAKRDRENTEAFF.

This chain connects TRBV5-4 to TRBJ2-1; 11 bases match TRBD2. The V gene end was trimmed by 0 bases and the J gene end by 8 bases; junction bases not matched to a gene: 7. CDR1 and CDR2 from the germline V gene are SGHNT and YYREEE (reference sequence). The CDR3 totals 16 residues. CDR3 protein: CASSLGLAGGGDEQFF. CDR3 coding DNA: TGTGCCAGCAGCTTGGGGCTAGCGGGAGGAGGAGATGAGCAGTTCTTC.

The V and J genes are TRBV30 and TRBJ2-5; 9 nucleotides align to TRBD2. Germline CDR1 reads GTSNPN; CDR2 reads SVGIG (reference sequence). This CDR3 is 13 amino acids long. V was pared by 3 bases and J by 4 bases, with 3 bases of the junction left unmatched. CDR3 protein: CAWRIAGAETQYF. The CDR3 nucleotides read TGTGCCTGGAGGATAGCGGGAGCAGAGACCCAGTACTTC.

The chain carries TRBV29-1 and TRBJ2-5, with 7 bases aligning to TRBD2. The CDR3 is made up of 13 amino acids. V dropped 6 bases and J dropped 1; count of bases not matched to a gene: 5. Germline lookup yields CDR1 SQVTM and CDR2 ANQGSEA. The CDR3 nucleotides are TGCAGCGTCTCCTGGGGGGGCCAAGAGACCCAGTACTTC. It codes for CSVSWGGQETQYF. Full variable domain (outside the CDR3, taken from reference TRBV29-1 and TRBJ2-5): SAVISQKPSRDICQRGTSLTIQCQVDSQVTMMFWYRQQPGQSLTLIATANQGSEATYESGFVIDKFPISRPNLTFSTLTVSNMSPEDSSIYLCSVSWGGQETQYFGPGTRLLVL.

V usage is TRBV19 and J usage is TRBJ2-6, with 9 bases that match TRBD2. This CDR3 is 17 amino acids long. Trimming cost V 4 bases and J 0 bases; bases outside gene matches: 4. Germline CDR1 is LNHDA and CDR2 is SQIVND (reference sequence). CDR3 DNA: TGTGCCAGTAGTAGACTAGCGGAGTTCTCTGGGGCCAACGTCCTGACTTTC. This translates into CASSRLAEFSGANVLTF.

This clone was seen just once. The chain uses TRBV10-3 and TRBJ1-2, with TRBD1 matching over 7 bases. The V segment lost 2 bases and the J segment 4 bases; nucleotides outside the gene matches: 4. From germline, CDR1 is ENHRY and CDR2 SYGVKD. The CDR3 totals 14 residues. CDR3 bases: TGTGCCATCAGTGAGAACAGGGGACTCTATGGCTACACCTTC. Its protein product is CAISENRGLYGYTF.

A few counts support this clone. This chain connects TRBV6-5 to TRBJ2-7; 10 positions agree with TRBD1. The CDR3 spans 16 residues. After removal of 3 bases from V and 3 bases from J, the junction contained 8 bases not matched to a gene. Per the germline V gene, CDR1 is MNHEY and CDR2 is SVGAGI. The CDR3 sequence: CASSYQRGTGDYEQYF. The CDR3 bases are TGTGCCAGCAGTTATCAGCGTGGGACAGGGGACTACGAGCAGTACTTC.

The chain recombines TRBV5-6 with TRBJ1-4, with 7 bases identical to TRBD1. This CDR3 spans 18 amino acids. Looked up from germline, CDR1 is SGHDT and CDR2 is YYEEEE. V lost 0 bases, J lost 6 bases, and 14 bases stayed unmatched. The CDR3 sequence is CASSLATSAGGLYEKLFF. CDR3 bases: TGTGCCAGCAGCTTGGCTACCTCGGCAGGGGGGCTATATGAAAAACTGTTTTTT.

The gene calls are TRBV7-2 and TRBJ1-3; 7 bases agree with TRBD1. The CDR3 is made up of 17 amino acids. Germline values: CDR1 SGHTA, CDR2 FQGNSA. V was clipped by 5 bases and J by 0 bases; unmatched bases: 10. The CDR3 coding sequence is TGTGCCAGCAGCGCCCAACAGGGGCCAAGCTCTGGAAACACCATATATTTT. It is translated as CASSAQQGPSSGNTIYF.

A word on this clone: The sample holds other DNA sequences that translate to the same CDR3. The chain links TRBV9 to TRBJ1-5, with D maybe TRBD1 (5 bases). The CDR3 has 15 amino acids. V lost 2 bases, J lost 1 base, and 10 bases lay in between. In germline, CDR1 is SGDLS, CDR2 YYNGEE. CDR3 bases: TGTGCCAGCAGCGTGGGGGGGTCAAGCAATCAGCCCCAGCATTTT. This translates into CASSVGGSSNQPQHF.

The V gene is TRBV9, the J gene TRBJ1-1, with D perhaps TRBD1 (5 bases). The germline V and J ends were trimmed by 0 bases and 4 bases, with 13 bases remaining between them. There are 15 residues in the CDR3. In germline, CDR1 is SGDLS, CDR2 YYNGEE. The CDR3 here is CASSVAGGGSTEAFF. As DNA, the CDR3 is TGTGCCAGCAGCGTAGCGGGGGGAGGAAGCACTGAAGCTTTCTTT. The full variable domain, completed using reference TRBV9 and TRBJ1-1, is DSGVTQTPKHLITATGQRVTLRCSPRSGDLSVYWYQQSLDQGLQFLIQYYNGEERAKGNILERFSAQQFPDLHSELNLSSLELGDSALYFCASSVAGGGSTEAFFGQGTRLTVV.

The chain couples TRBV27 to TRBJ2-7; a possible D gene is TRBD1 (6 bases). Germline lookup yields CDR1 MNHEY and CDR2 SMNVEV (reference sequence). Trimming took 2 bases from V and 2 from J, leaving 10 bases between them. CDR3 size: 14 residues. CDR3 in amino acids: CASSLLDRTYEQYF. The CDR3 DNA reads TGTGCCAGCAGTTTACTGGACAGAACCTACGAGCAGTACTTC.

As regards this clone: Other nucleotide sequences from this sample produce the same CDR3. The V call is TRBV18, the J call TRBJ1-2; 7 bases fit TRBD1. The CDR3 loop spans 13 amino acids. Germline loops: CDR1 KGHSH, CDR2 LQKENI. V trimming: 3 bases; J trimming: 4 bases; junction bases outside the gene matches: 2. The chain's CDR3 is CASSPGQVYGYTF. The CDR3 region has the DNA TGTGCCAGCTCACCCGGACAGGTCTATGGCTACACCTTC.